This TCR beta chain was identified in a study of blood T cell repertoires in COVID-19. Generated by immunoSEQ multiplex PCR, the TCRdb table keeps only in-frame clones and is missing some. The sample shows about 21,000 clones, over 70% of them seen only once. CDR1 SEHNR and CDR2 FQNEAQ come from the germline V gene (reference sequence). Trimming took 3 bases from V and 0 from J, leaving 12 bases between them. The CDR3 runs 16 residues. The chain combines TRBV7-9 with TRBJ1-3; D might be TRBD1 (5 bases). Input material: peripheral blood. The clonotype was recovered from a man in his 60s with active COVID-19. CDR3 sequence reads: CASSFRPGVSGNTIYF. The CDR3 coding sequence is TGTGCCAGCAGCTTCCGCCCGGGGGTCTCTGGAAACACCATATATTTT.